The subject of this entry is one T cell receptor beta chain. The antigen it binds to is not known. One base away there is no much larger clone; base qualities are not given. The CDR3 regions of human TCRbeta chains were subjected to immunosequencing. On the authors' methods: TCRs in the repertoires were compared against a reference library of SARS-CoV-2-specific TCRs that had been generated with the MIRA antigen-specificity platform. Breadth meant the fraction of unique TCRs that were SARS-CoV-2-associated, whereas depth meant the fraction of total T cells that were SARS-CoV-2-associated. Using the MIRA data, each spike-specific TCR was assigned both to the spike region to which the TCR was reactive and to a CD4 or CD8 class. Log10-transformed breadth and depth values were compared by one-way ANOVA with Sidak's multiple comparisons tests. The table was pulled from immuneACCESS by TCRdb, which kept in-frame rearrangements only. Such tables lose some clones; where checked, under half of the loss comes from unresolved V genes, and the rest has no known cause. The V and J calls and the clone size are those of that table, but D and trimming were determined from the DNA. For this sample the table gives 160,000 or so clones, of which 94% were detected only once. The ten largest clones capture 5.1% of the sample.

The data belong to a study of T cell responses to AZD1222 COVID-19 vaccine listed by TCRdb under 2021. Notes on the research overall: TCR sequencing covered fewer than 250 trial participants: 200 to 210 given two doses of AZD1222 and 26 given two doses of MenACWY control vaccine. Trial participants were enrolled by age into subgroups of 18-55, 56-69 and 70-plus years, and about 150, 27 and 61 TCR-sequenced participants, respectively, were included in these subgroups.

In the paper's terms, the time point label means: about 28 days (+/-7) after the second vaccine dose. AZD1222 recipients whose second dose came at about 4 weeks and those whose second dose came at about 12 weeks were combined into one group, since spike-specific TCR depth and breadth did not differ between the two schedules. Samples from vaccinated people were obtained from the UK trials COV001 and COV002, which included a single-blind randomized controlled phase 2/3 trial of AZD1222 (ChAdOx1 nCoV-19) in healthy adults. For TCRbeta chain sequencing, PBMC samples were collected from trial participants at day 0 and at day 28 after the second dose. General findings and caveats noted by the study authors: Conclusions about previously exposed vaccinees were limited because only six AZD1222 recipients were SARS-CoV-2 seropositive at baseline. A significant rise in spike-specific TCR breadth and depth was observed after two AZD1222 doses relative to day 0 and relative to MenACWY recipients. The whole spike protein was spanned by vaccine-associated CD4 TCRs, and dominant responses were seen in regions 160-218 and 743-854. The 56-69-year group was small, and its depth increase did not reach significance, likely because of low power. Because no samples from the day 14 peak response were available, repertoires could be characterized only after the peak T cell response. Nearly half of unique spike-specific TCRs reportedly recognized epitopes outside regions mutated in the B.1.351 and B.1.1.7 variants. Participants were mostly white British and included more females than males, and it was suggested by the authors that clonal diversity may have been underestimated.

The origin of this receptor is an adult who received the AZD1222 COVID-19 vaccine. Sequencing was performed on peripheral blood, taken 28 days after the second AZD1222 dose.

This receptor has the CDR3 CASSPTGTGVREQYF. The DNA sequence is as follows: TGTGCCAGCAGTCCTACCGGGACAGGGGTTAGGGAGCAGTACTTC. This receptor chain uses TRBV7-9 and TRBJ2-7, with 10 bases matching TRBD1. Trimming takes 6 bases off V and 7 bases off J; junction bases not matched to a gene: 12. The CDR3 has 15 amino acids, counting the end cysteine and phenylalanine. Only CDR3 DNA remains: 45 bases, in frame from the first base. CDR1 and CDR2 (SEHNR, FQNEAQ) derive from the germline V gene (reference sequence). The CDR3 plus the reference TRBV7-9 and TRBJ2-7 genes for the other parts give the full variable domain: DTGVSQNPRHKITKRGQNVTFRCDPISEHNRLYWYRQTLGQGPEFLTYFQNEAQLEKSRLLSDRFSAERPKGSFSTLEIQRTEQGDSAMYLCASSPTGTGVREQYFGPGTRLTVT.